The 22 T cell receptor beta chains below come from one sample, sequenced in a study of CD8+CD57+ T cells in acquired aplastic anemia. The patients chosen for sequencing had shown expansion of CD8+CD57+ cells (detected by flow cytometry). Both TCR beta VDJ combination and CDR3 sequence profiling were carried out. Genomic DNA was the template for this profiling. TCRdb re-analysed the reads in MiXCR, keeping a single row per CDR3 protein. Here the sample spans over 150,000 distinct CDR3 sequences, about three fifths being singletons. The sequenced sample consisted of sorted CD4+, CD8+, or CD8+CD57+ T cells (not recorded which) from PBMCs. These receptors came from a human donor with aplastic anemia.

This chain links TRBV7-2 with TRBJ2-3; 11 bases agree with TRBD2. This CDR3 comprises 15 residues. Germline V CDR1 and CDR2: SGHTA, FQGNSA. Trimming at V came to 3 bases and at J to 7 bases, leaving 6 bases not matched to a gene. CDR3 DNA sequence: TGTGCCAGCAGCTTTACGACTAGCGGGATTAATACGCAGTATTTT. It specifies CASSFTTSGINTQYF.

Of note for this clonotype: Because it lacks the conserved phenylalanine or tryptophan at the end, this CDR3 is likely a read error. The chain employs TRBV20-1 and TRBJ1-1; perhaps TRBD1 as D (5 bases). The CDR3 has 14 amino acids. The V and J ends lost 4 bases and 4 bases respectively, with 16 bases between them. The V gene's germline CDR1 is DFQATT and CDR2 SNEGSKA (reference sequence). CDR3 in amino acids: CSATDMALGTEAFS. CDR3 sequence (DNA): TGCAGTGCTACGGACATGGCTTTGGGCACTGAAGCTTTCTCT.

The genes are TRBV13 and TRBJ1-2; no definite D call. The germline CDR1 and CDR2 sequences are PRHDT and FYEKMQ (reference sequence). This CDR3 is built from 13 residues. The ends were cut back, 1 base at V and 4 bases at J, with 7 bases in the middle. The CDR3 loop reads CASSLEWVYGYTF. The CDR3 DNA reads TGTGCCAGCAGCTTAGAATGGGTCTATGGCTACACCTTC.

This clonotype was found many times. The chain joins TRBV11-2 to TRBJ1-1, with D possibly being TRBD1 (5 bases). Germline-derived CDR1 and CDR2 are SGHAT and FQNNGV. With 6 bases removed from V and 3 bases from J, the gap between germline ends came to 14 bases. The length of the CDR3 is 14 residues. The CDR3: CASSFWGDDTEAFF. DNA for the CDR3: TGTGCCAGCAGTTTTTGGGGGGACGACACTGAAGCTTTCTTT.

V gene TRBV20-1 combines with J gene TRBJ2-1; 7 bases agree with TRBD2. CDR3 length: 13 amino acids. The germline gives CDR1 DFQATT, CDR2 SNEGSKA (reference sequence). The trim removed 5 bases at V and 2 bases at J, leaving 3 bases unmatched. CDR3 sequence reads: CSAQGTTYNEQFF. CDR3 coding DNA: TGCAGTGCTCAAGGGACTACCTACAATGAGCAGTTCTTC.

The sample holds many counts of this clonotype. This chain uses TRBV19 with TRBJ1-1, with D hard to call. The germline gives CDR1 LNHDA, CDR2 SQIVND (reference sequence). The V and J ends lost 6 bases and 5 bases respectively, with 13 bases between them. The length of the CDR3 is 13 residues. CDR3 bases: TGTGCCAGTAGGTTAGGGAGCGGGACTGAAGCTTTCTTT. This codes for CASRLGSGTEAFF.

This clonotype was recorded many times. The V and J genes are TRBV3-1 and TRBJ2-7; D is possibly TRBD2 (6 bases). The CDR3 is 14 residues long. Germline V gene lookup returns CDR1 LGHDT and CDR2 YNNKEL (reference sequence). Trimming shortened V by 4 bases and J by 4 bases, and 14 bases separated the two germline ends. CDR3 sequence reads: CASSPSEGNYEQYF. The CDR3 DNA reads as TGTGCCAGCAGCCCCTCGGAGGGGAATTACGAGCAGTACTTC.

The chain couples TRBV6-6 to TRBJ1-6, with TRBD1 matching 9 bases. The germline CDR1 and CDR2 sequences are MNHNY and SVGAGI (reference sequence). V shed 7 bases and J 8 bases; nucleotides not matched to a gene: 15. There are 17 residues in the CDR3. CDR3 loop: CASIFLGLGQGDSPLHF. CDR3 sequence (DNA): TGTGCCAGCATTTTTCTGGGGCTGGGACAGGGAGATTCACCCCTCCACTTT.

The chain carries TRBV20-1 and TRBJ2-3; 7 bases match TRBD2. The CDR3 has 16 amino acids. J gave up 4 bases and V 2 bases, and 12 bases lay outside the gene matches. Germline loops: CDR1 DFQATT, CDR2 SNEGSKA (reference sequence). CDR3 residues: CSARLAAAPQADTQYF. The DNA of the CDR3 is TGCAGTGCTAGACTAGCGGCCGCCCCCCAGGCAGATACGCAGTATTTT.

This clonotype was counted only a few times. The rearrangement uses TRBV9 and TRBJ2-2, with D unresolved. V was clipped by 4 bases and J by 5 bases, with 9 bases between them. The CDR3 covers 13 residues. Germline V gives CDR1 SGDLS, CDR2 YYNGEE. CDR3 nucleotide sequence: TGTGCCAGCAGCCCAGCCATTACCGGGGAGCTGTTTTTT. Its protein product is CASSPAITGELFF.

This clonotype occurred many times. The rearrangement uses TRBV5-8 and TRBJ1-1; D call uncertain. This CDR3 region has 14 residues. V was cut by 0 bases and J by 3 bases, with 9 bases left in between. Looked up from germline, CDR1 is SGHTS and CDR2 is YDEGEE. CDR3 sequence: CASSLDLADTEAFF. The CDR3 DNA reads TGTGCCAGCAGCTTGGACCTGGCGGACACTGAAGCTTTCTTT.

This clonotype was seen a handful of times. This CDR3 reads CASSQGQGHEQYF. CDR3 sequence (DNA): TGTGCCAGCAGCCAAGGACAGGGCCACGAGCAGTACTTC. V and J are TRBV7-8 and TRBJ2-7, with TRBD1 matching 8 bases. The CDR3 has 13 amino acids. J was trimmed by 5 bases and V by 5 bases; bases with no gene match: 5. The germline V gene encodes CDR1 SGHVS and CDR2 FQNEAQ.

The chain links TRBV7-2 to TRBJ2-3, with 9 bases aligning to TRBD1. CDR1 is SGHTA and CDR2 is FQGNSA in the germline V gene. V dropped 2 bases and J dropped 4; count of bases not matched to a gene: 7. The CDR3 runs to 16 residues. The CDR3 is CASSLTATGGSDTQYF. For the CDR3, the DNA is TGTGCCAGCAGCTTAACGGCGACAGGGGGTTCAGATACGCAGTATTTT.

A remark on this clonotype: Its ends do not fully match the called genes, so a read error is possible. The rearrangement uses TRBV10-3 and TRBJ2-5, with 10 nucleotides matching TRBD2. Germline V gene sequence: CDR1 ENHRY, CDR2 SYGVKD. This CDR3 has 16 amino acids. The CDR3: CAISDLSGGAPETQYF. CDR3 in DNA: TGTGCCATCAGTGACCTCAGCGGGGGGGCTCCCGAGACTCAGTACTTC.

V gene TRBV7-9 combines with J gene TRBJ2-5, with 7 bases matching TRBD1. The J segment lost 2 bases and the V segment lost 5 bases, leaving 5 bases of the junction unmatched. This CDR3 is built from 14 residues. The germline gives CDR1 SEHNR, CDR2 FQNEAQ (reference sequence). The CDR3 sequence: CASSPLGQQETQYF. The CDR3, as DNA: TGTGCCAGCAGCCCCCTGGGACAGCAAGAGACCCAGTACTTC.

The CDR3 loop is CATSDAKEIGNTIYF. The CDR3 nucleotides read TGTGCCACCAGTGATGCCAAGGAGATTGGAAACACCATATATTTT. The rearrangement uses TRBV24-1 and TRBJ1-3; no clear D. From germline, CDR1 is KGHDR and CDR2 SFDVKD. V was cut by 3 bases and J by 3 bases, with 11 bases left in between. CDR3 length: 15 amino acids.

The chain employs TRBV7-8 and TRBJ2-7; 7 bases are shared with TRBD2. Per germline, CDR1 SGHVS and CDR2 FQNEAQ. Losses at the gene ends were 0 bases for V and 3 bases for J; bases not matched to a gene: 11. The CDR3 runs to 17 residues. CDR3 in amino acids: CASSLALGGVSYYEQYF. The CDR3 DNA sequence: TGTGCCAGCAGCTTAGCGCTGGGGGGGGTCTCTTACTACGAGCAGTACTTC.

This clonotype appeared a few times. The chain recombines TRBV6-2 or TRBV6-3 with TRBJ2-3; 10 bases map to TRBD1. Trimming at V came to 6 bases and at J to 4 bases, leaving 7 bases not matched to a gene. There are 15 residues in the CDR3. Germline V CDR1 and CDR2: MNHEY, SVGEGT. As DNA, the CDR3 is TGTGCCAGCAGCTTAGGGGGGACAGGGGCAGATACGCAGTATTTT. Translated, it gives CASSLGGTGADTQYF.

This clonotype appeared many times. V is TRBV19 and J is TRBJ2-1; D could derive from TRBD1 or TRBD2 (5 bases each). Germline V gene data show CDR1 as LNHDA and CDR2 as SQIVND (reference sequence). The CDR3 covers 15 residues. V was shortened by 5 bases and J by 9 bases, with 20 bases between the two germline ends. This CDR3 is CASSPPGRRYIEQFF. CDR3 nucleotide sequence: TGTGCCAGTAGTCCGCCGGGGCGGAGGTATATTGAGCAGTTCTTC.

This clonotype turned up a few times. The chain has TRBV10-3 and TRBJ1-4; D not resolved. V lost 4 bases and J 6 bases, leaving 9 bases between the germline ends. Germline CDR1 reads ENHRY; CDR2 reads SYGVKD. CDR3 length: 13 residues. The CDR3 DNA is TGTGCCATCAGTGGCCGGGCGGATGAAAAACTGTTTTTT. Amino acid sequence: CAISGRADEKLFF.

This clonotype has a count of ten or more. The chain links TRBV19 to TRBJ1-2; no clear D gene. Trimming removed 1 base from V and 3 bases from J, with 6 bases in between. The CDR3 runs 13 residues. Germline CDR1 and CDR2: LNHDA and SQIVND (reference sequence). CDR3 DNA: TGTGCCAGTAGTATAGGGGTTTACTATGGCTACACCTTC. Amino acid sequence: CASSIGVYYGYTF.

This clonotype was observed a handful of times. The chain couples TRBV3-1 to TRBJ2-1; D might be TRBD1 or TRBD2, each matching 5 bases. Germline V gene data show CDR1 as LGHDT and CDR2 as YNNKEL (reference sequence). The CDR3 has 14 amino acids. Trimming took off 10 bases at V and 6 bases at J, with 19 bases between the two ends. CDR3: CATQRGGLSNEQFF. In DNA, the CDR3 is TGTGCCACCCAGCGTGGGGGATTGAGCAATGAGCAGTTCTTC.